Listed here are 25 T cell receptor beta chains from one sample, sequenced in a study of chemoradiotherapy in HPV16-positive cancers. Here immunoSEQ multiplex PCR was the method, and the copy in TCRdb shows in-frame clones only, minus some. The data show some 16,000 clones, over 70% seen once. Sampling was done from a patient who underwent chemoradiotherapy. The receptors were gathered from a human donor with HPV-associated anogenital cancer.

This clone has a single count. This rearrangement joins TRBV28 to TRBJ1-6; D remains unclear. V lost 4 bases and J 0 bases, leaving 10 bases between the germline ends. CDR3 size: 16 residues. CDR1 is MDHEN and CDR2 is SYDVKM in the germline V gene. This CDR3 is CASSSTHLSYNSPLHF. The DNA of the CDR3 is TGTGCCAGCAGTTCGACCCACCTCTCCTATAATTCACCCCTCCACTTT.

The chain combines TRBV18 with TRBJ2-1; 11 bases map to TRBD2. J lost 6 bases, V lost 4 bases, and 2 bases had no gene match. The CDR3 is 14 residues long. The V gene's germline CDR1 is KGHSH and CDR2 LQKENI. The CDR3 DNA reads as TGTGCCAGCTCACGGACTAGCGGGCCCAATGAGCAGTTCTTC. Its protein product is CASSRTSGPNEQFF.

This clone was counted a few times. The rearrangement links TRBV5-4 to TRBJ1-2, with unresolved D. Between the trimmed V and J ends, which lost 1 base and 7 bases, there was a span of 5 bases. Germline CDR1 and CDR2: SGHNT and YYREEE (reference sequence). CDR3 size: 11 residues. The CDR3 spells CASSLTSGYTF. CDR3 nucleotides: TGTGCCAGCAGCTTGACATCTGGCTACACCTTC.

The chain is built from TRBV29-1 and TRBJ2-1; tentatively, D is TRBD1 (6 bases). V lost 4 bases and J 3 bases, leaving 19 bases between the germline ends. The CDR3 has 16 amino acids. Germline V gene lookup returns CDR1 SQVTM and CDR2 ANQGSEA. CDR3 residues: CSVVSHSGQHYNEQFF. CDR3 bases: TGCAGCGTTGTATCCCACTCTGGACAGCACTACAATGAGCAGTTCTTC.

This clone showed up just a few times. V usage is TRBV4-3 and J usage is TRBJ1-2, with D possibly being TRBD1 (6 bases). CDR1 and CDR2 (germline): LGHNA, YSLEER. Trimming took off 3 bases at V and 8 bases at J, with 16 bases between the two ends. This CDR3 contains 14 residues. The CDR3 is CASSQSTGTYGYTF. As DNA, the CDR3 is TGCGCCAGCAGCCAGTCAACAGGGACGTACGGCTACACCTTC.

The chain joins TRBV6-5 to TRBJ2-5; D ambiguous. Germline V lookup: CDR1 MNHEY, CDR2 SVGAGI. The CDR3 has 14 amino acids. The V and J ends lost 8 bases and 2 bases respectively, with 15 bases between them. CDR3 DNA sequence: TGTGCCAGCGGGTCGGTTAGTGAGCAAGAGACCCAGTACTTC. Amino acid sequence: CASGSVSEQETQYF.

The chain combines TRBV11-2 with TRBJ1-2; tentative D call: TRBD1 (6 bases). Germline V CDR1 and CDR2: SGHAT, FQNNGV. The CDR3 sequence is 16 residues long. The ends were cut back, 5 bases at V and 5 bases at J, with 21 bases in the middle. The CDR3 DNA sequence: TGTGCCAGCAGCCCCTGGAGGGGGGGCCTCCTATATGGCTACACCTTC. It is translated as CASSPWRGGLLYGYTF.

The chain links TRBV6-1 to TRBJ1-3; 7 positions match TRBD1. CDR1 MNHNS and CDR2 SASEGT come from the germline V gene. The J segment lost 4 bases and the V segment lost 3 bases, leaving 3 bases of the junction unmatched. The CDR3 runs 14 residues. Written as DNA, the CDR3 is TGTGCCAGCAGTGAGGCGACAGGGGGAAACACCATATATTTT. Translation: CASSEATGGNTIYF.

The rearrangement joins TRBV11-3 to TRBJ2-7; D ambiguous. The CDR3 length is 15 residues. V gave up 1 base and J gave up 2 bases, with 12 bases separating them. From germline, CDR1 is SGHNT and CDR2 YENEEA. The CDR3 bases are TGTGCCAGCAGCTTAGGAGTGGATCCGCCCTACGAGCAGTACTTC. This sequence encodes CASSLGVDPPYEQYF.

This clone has just one count. The chain recombines TRBV29-1 with TRBJ2-2; D possibly corresponds to TRBD1 (5 bases). The V end lost 2 bases, the J end lost 5 bases, and 9 bases lay between the germline ends. The CDR3 has 13 amino acids. Per the germline V gene, CDR1 is SQVTM and CDR2 is ANQGSEA. CDR3 sequence (DNA): TGCAGCGTTGAAAGGGCAGGGACCGGGGAGCTGTTTTTT. It encodes CSVERAGTGELFF.

This chain links TRBV6-5 with TRBJ2-3; tentatively, D is TRBD2 (5 bases). The CDR3 covers 14 residues. V was clipped by 6 bases and J by 3 bases, with 13 bases between them. CDR1 MNHEY and CDR2 SVGAGI come from the germline V gene. The CDR3 DNA reads as TGTGCCAGCAGGGACTTCCAAACTACAGATACGCAGTATTTT. Protein: CASRDFQTTDTQYF.

The V gene is TRBV6-1, the J gene TRBJ1-5; unclear D gene. The CDR3 is 17 residues long. CDR1 is MNHNS, CDR2 SASEGT, per germline. V gave up 1 base and J gave up 0 bases, with 13 bases separating them. CDR3 in amino acids: CASSEGVALYSNQPQHF. The CDR3 bases are TGTGCCAGCAGTGAAGGGGTAGCCCTTTATAGCAATCAGCCCCAGCATTTT.

This chain joins TRBV6-1 and TRBJ1-2, with 9 bases lining up with TRBD1. Germline V gene sequence: CDR1 MNHNS, CDR2 SASEGT. The CDR3 length is 14 residues. The J segment lost 2 bases and the V segment lost 3 bases, leaving 1 base of the junction unmatched. DNA of the CDR3: TGTGCCAGCAGTGAGGGACAGGGCAACTATGGCTACACCTTC. Translating gives CASSEGQGNYGYTF.

V and J are TRBV27 and TRBJ1-5, with TRBD1 as a possible D gene (5 bases). Germline-derived CDR1 and CDR2 are MNHEY and SMNVEV (reference sequence). V gave up 2 bases and J gave up 2 bases, with 13 bases separating them. The CDR3 is 16 residues long. This CDR3 is CASSLVGARGNQPQHF. CDR3 coding DNA: TGTGCCAGCAGTTTAGTTGGGGCTCGGGGCAATCAGCCCCAGCATTTT.

The CDR3 is CASSMMGGQTNSPLHF. In DNA form, the CDR3 reads TGTGCCAGTAGTATGATGGGGGGTCAGACTAATTCACCCCTCCACTTT. The chain uses TRBV19 and TRBJ1-6; D possibly corresponds to TRBD1 (5 bases). Trimming took off 3 bases at V and 6 bases at J, with 15 bases between the two ends. CDR1 is LNHDA and CDR2 is SQIVND in the germline V gene (reference sequence). This CDR3 is built from 16 residues.

V is TRBV7-9 and J is TRBJ1-2; 7 nucleotides match TRBD1. CDR3 length: 15 residues. From germline, CDR1 is SEHNR and CDR2 FQNEAQ (reference sequence). Germline trimming cut 1 base from V and 2 bases from J; bases unmatched to any gene: 4. The chain's CDR3 is CASSLGGQENYGYTF. As DNA, the CDR3 is TGTGCCAGCAGCTTAGGAGGACAGGAGAACTATGGCTACACCTTC.

This clone has only one observation. V and J are TRBV5-4 and TRBJ2-7; 8 nucleotides match TRBD1. The CDR3 has 17 amino acids. The J segment lost 0 bases and the V segment lost 4 bases, leaving 12 bases of the junction unmatched. The germline gives CDR1 SGHNT, CDR2 YYREEE (reference sequence). DNA of the CDR3: TGTGCCAGCAGCCCTTCAGGGCAGGGGGCATACTCCTACGAGCAGTACTTC. It codes for CASSPSGQGAYSYEQYF.

The genes are TRBV28 and TRBJ2-7; TRBD1 matches 7 bases. The CDR3 contains 12 residues. Germline V gene lookup returns CDR1 MDHEN and CDR2 SYDVKM. J gave up 11 bases and V 3 bases, and 7 bases lay outside the gene matches. CDR3 residues: CASSFSDRDKYF. The CDR3 DNA is TGTGCCAGCAGTTTTTCTGACAGGGATAAGTACTTC.

This rearrangement joins TRBV6-6 to TRBJ2-5; TRBD1 matches at 8 bases. The closer fit of TRBJ2-7 to the DNA end suggests the J call may be wrong. Germline values: CDR1 MNHNY, CDR2 SVGAGI (reference sequence). The CDR3 spans 15 residues. The CDR3 coding sequence is TGTGCCAGCAGTTACGGACAGGGAAACACCTACGAGCAGTACTTC. It is translated as CASSYGQGNTYEQYF.

This clone was detected a few times. This chain uses TRBV27 with TRBJ1-2, with a tentative D call TRBD1 (6 bases). CDR3 size: 14 residues. Looked up from germline, CDR1 is MNHEY and CDR2 is SMNVEV (reference sequence). Trimming removed 4 bases from V and 3 bases from J, with 12 bases in between. The CDR3 nucleotides read TGTGCCAGCAGTTCCTCGGGGGGGCACTATGGCTACACCTTC. Protein: CASSSSGGHYGYTF.

This clone came up a few times. The CDR3 sequence is CASSTWTGSNYGYTF. Written as DNA, the CDR3 is TGCGCCAGCAGCACGTGGACAGGATCTAACTATGGCTACACCTTC. The chain combines TRBV5-1 with TRBJ1-2; 7 bases map to TRBD1. V dropped 4 bases and J dropped 0; count of bases not matched to a gene: 6. From germline, CDR1 is SGHRS and CDR2 YFSETQ. This CDR3 contains 15 residues.

The chain joins TRBV7-9 to TRBJ2-2, with D possibly matching TRBD2 (6 bases). The CDR3 extends over 16 amino acids. The germline CDR1 and CDR2 sequences are SEHNR and FQNEAQ (reference sequence). Trimming removed 4 bases from V and 6 bases from J, with 18 bases in between. The CDR3, as DNA: TGTGCCAGCAGCTACGTCCCGGGACTGGCCCCCGGGGAGCTGTTTTTT. Translated, it gives CASSYVPGLAPGELFF.

The CDR3, as DNA: TGTGCCACCAGCAGAGATTTTTCCTACGAGCAGTACTTC. Protein product: CATSRDFSYEQYF. The chain carries TRBV15 and TRBJ2-7; no reliable D call. The germline V and J ends were trimmed by 0 bases and 1 base, with 4 bases remaining between them. Germline CDR1 and CDR2: LNHNV and YYDKDF (reference sequence). This CDR3 comprises 13 residues.

This chain uses TRBV9 with TRBJ2-7; D not certain. Germline V gene sequence: CDR1 SGDLS, CDR2 YYNGEE. CDR3 size: 14 residues. Trimming took 4 bases from V and 0 from J, leaving 11 bases between them. CDR3 in amino acids: CASSPRSSSYEQYF. The CDR3 DNA sequence: TGTGCCAGCAGCCCCCGTTCAAGCTCCTACGAGCAGTACTTC.

The chain recombines TRBV5-1 with TRBJ2-5; D is undetermined. V was trimmed by 3 bases and J by 7 bases, leaving 13 bases between them. The CDR3 loop spans 13 amino acids. The germline V gene has CDR1 SGHRS and CDR2 YFSETQ. The CDR3: CASSSTDTATQYF. The CDR3 DNA reads as TGCGCCAGCAGCTCTACCGATACAGCGACCCAGTACTTC.